The 18 T cell receptor beta chains below were found in one sample sequenced in a study of cytomegalovirus exposure and HLA in healthy donors. PCR involved 60 Vbeta and 13 Jbeta primers. Here immunoSEQ multiplex PCR was the method, and the copy in TCRdb shows in-frame clones only, minus some. The table lists 81,000 or so clones, 65% to 80% of them singletons, with roughly 4.2% in the top ten. The sample was PBMCs. The receptors originated from a man between 60 and 70 years old in good health and CMV-seronegative.

The CDR3 nucleotides read TGTGCCAGCAGCTTCTCGGCGGGGGACACAGATACGCAGTATTTT. Its protein is CASSFSAGDTDTQYF. The rearrangement uses TRBV11-3 and TRBJ2-3; 7 bases map to TRBD2. This CDR3 has 15 residues. The V gene's germline CDR1 is SGHNT and CDR2 YENEEA. Germline trimming cut 3 bases from V and 2 bases from J; bases unmatched to any gene: 5. Full variable domain (missing parts from reference TRBV11-3 and TRBJ2-3): EAGVVQSPRYKIIEKKQPVAFWCNPISGHNTLYWYLQNLGQGPELLIRYENEEAVDDSQLPKDRFSAERLKGVDSTLKIQPAELGDSAVYLCASSFSAGDTDTQYFGPGTRLTVL.

This clone has more than one count but fewer than ten. The CDR3 region is CASGQQGTEAFF. CDR3 coding DNA: TGTGCCAGCGGGCAACAGGGAACTGAAGCTTTCTTT. The V gene is TRBV2, the J gene TRBJ1-1; D possibly corresponds to TRBD1 (6 bases). Germline V gives CDR1 SNHLY, CDR2 FYNNEI. This CDR3 comprises 12 residues. The ends were cut back, 8 bases at V and 5 bases at J, with 12 bases in the middle.

DNA of the CDR3: TGTGCCAGTAGTATCACAACAAATCAGCCCCAGCATTTT. Protein product: CASSITTNQPQHF. The chain carries TRBV19 and TRBJ1-5; D not resolved. Germline V gene sequence: CDR1 LNHDA, CDR2 SQIVND (reference sequence). The CDR3 length is 13 residues. Trimming shortened V by 3 bases and J by 4 bases, and 7 bases separated the two germline ends.

The V call is TRBV2, the J call TRBJ1-5, with 8 bases identical to TRBD1. CDR1 is SNHLY, CDR2 FYNNEI, per germline. CDR3 length: 14 residues. Trimming at V came to 6 bases and at J to 5 bases, leaving 6 bases not matched to a gene. Written as DNA, the CDR3 is TGTGCCAGCAGCGTACAGGGGGGACATCAGCCCCAGCATTTT. It yields the protein CASSVQGGHQPQHF.

This chain's CDR3 is CASSWEQGDSPLHF. As DNA, the CDR3 is TGTGCCAGCAGCTGGGAACAGGGGGATTCACCCCTCCACTTT. The chain recombines TRBV5-5 with TRBJ1-6; 8 bases agree with TRBD1. Trimming took 3 bases from V and 8 from J; bases not matched to a gene: 4. CDR3 size: 14 residues. Germline V gene data show CDR1 as SGHKS and CDR2 as YYEKEE (reference sequence). The full variable domain, with the rest looked up from reference TRBV5-5 and TRBJ1-6, is DAGVTQSPTHLIKTRGQQVTLRCSPISGHKSVSWYQQVLGQGPQFIFQYYEKEERGRGNFPDRFSARQFPNYSSELNVNALLLGDSALYLCASSWEQGDSPLHFGNGTRLTVT.

With regard to this clone: A junction end diverges from the germline sequence, so it may reflect a read error. The genes are TRBV2 and TRBJ2-5, with TRBD2 identical over 10 bases. Germline CDR1 is SNHLY and CDR2 is FYNNEI. The CDR3 is made up of 15 amino acids. CDR3 sequence: CASSEARAGGSLGHF. The CDR3 DNA reads as TGTGCCAGCAGTGAAGCGCGAGCGGGGGGGTCATTGGGTCACTTC. The entire variable domain, with the rest obtained from reference TRBV2 and TRBJ2-5, is as follows: EPEVTQTPSHQVTQMGQEVILRCVPISNHLYFYWYRQILGQKVEFLVSFYNNEISEKSEIFDDQFSVERPDGSNFTLKIRSTKLEDSAMYFCASSEARAGGSLGHFGPGTRLLVL.

J is TRBJ2-1 and V is TRBV6-1, with TRBD2 as a possible D gene (6 bases). CDR3 length: 14 residues. V lost 3 bases and J 4 bases, leaving 10 bases between the germline ends. Germline CDR1 MNHNS, CDR2 SASEGT. Here the CDR3 reads CASSDVAGYNEQFF. In DNA, the CDR3 is TGTGCCAGCAGTGATGTTGCGGGATACAATGAGCAGTTCTTC.

This chain connects TRBV5-1 to TRBJ2-1, with 7 positions matching TRBD2. With V trimmed by 0 bases and J by 9 bases, 12 bases remained unmatched. Per the germline V gene, CDR1 is SGHRS and CDR2 is YFSETQ. CDR3 length equals 16 residues. The CDR3, as DNA: TGCGCCAGCAGCTTGGCCGTGGCTAGCGGTGGGGGTGAGCAGTTCTTC. The encoded protein is CASSLAVASGGGEQFF.

The CDR3 loop is CASSFDSTDTQYF. CDR3 bases: TGTGCCAGCAGTTTTGACTCGACAGATACGCAGTATTTT. V is TRBV5-6 and J is TRBJ2-3; D uncertain. The CDR3 length is 13 residues. The V end lost 5 bases, the J end lost 3 bases, and 10 bases lay between the germline ends. Per germline, CDR1 SGHDT and CDR2 YYEEEE.

The chain employs TRBV30 and TRBJ2-1; TRBD2 might be the D (6 bases). CDR3 length equals 13 residues. Germline CDR1 GTSNPN, CDR2 SVGIG (reference sequence). The CDR3 protein is CAWGLSSYNEQFF. The CDR3 nucleotides are TGTGCTTGGGGACTGAGCTCCTACAATGAGCAGTTCTTC.

The genes are TRBV5-6 and TRBJ2-3, with 9 bases fitting TRBD1. V shed 5 bases, J shed 4 bases, and the junction held 11 bases outside the gene matches. CDR3 length: 16 amino acids. The germline gives CDR1 SGHDT, CDR2 YYEEEE. For the CDR3, the DNA is TGTGCCAGCAGTGAAACAGGGGGCGCCTTTGCAGATACGCAGTATTTT. This translates into CASSETGGAFADTQYF.

The V and J genes are TRBV6-1 and TRBJ2-1; weak D call: TRBD2 (6 bases). With 1 base removed from V and 6 bases from J, the gap between germline ends came to 13 bases. The CDR3 loop spans 15 amino acids. Per germline, CDR1 MNHNS and CDR2 SASEGT. The CDR3 DNA sequence: TGTGCCAGCAGTGAAGAAGGCGCGGGATTCAATGAGCAGTTCTTC. As protein: CASSEEGAGFNEQFF.

The chain links TRBV19 to TRBJ2-3; 9 bases match TRBD2. The CDR3 is 14 amino acids. Germline lookup yields CDR1 LNHDA and CDR2 SQIVND (reference sequence). J gave up 3 bases and V 5 bases, and 3 bases lay outside the gene matches. The CDR3: CASSYSGGTDTQYF. The CDR3 nucleotides read TGTGCCAGTAGTTATAGCGGGGGAACAGATACGCAGTATTTT.

The chain has TRBV6-5 and TRBJ1-2, with D perhaps matching TRBD1 (5 bases). The germline V gene encodes CDR1 MNHEY and CDR2 SVGAGI. V was pared by 5 bases and J by 4 bases, with 14 bases between. This CDR3 contains 14 residues. CDR3 sequence (DNA): TGTGCCAGCAGTGCGAAAGGGGAATTCTATGGCTACACCTTC. This encodes CASSAKGEFYGYTF.

CDR3: CATGDRNRYEQYF. CDR3 in DNA: TGTGCCACTGGGGACAGGAATAGGTACGAGCAGTACTTC. The chain recombines TRBV15 with TRBJ2-7; 8 bases are shared with TRBD1. The V gene's germline CDR1 is LNHNV and CDR2 YYDKDF (reference sequence). The CDR3 covers 13 residues. Germline trimming cut 9 bases from V and 4 bases from J; bases unmatched to any gene: 8.

The CDR3 is CASSSEPRGVETQYF. The CDR3 coding sequence is TGTGCCAGCAGCTCCGAACCCAGGGGTGTCGAGACCCAGTACTTC. The chain couples TRBV7-3 to TRBJ2-5; TRBD1 is a possible D gene (6 bases). Trimming removed 4 bases at V and 5 bases at J, with 17 bases between. The germline CDR1 and CDR2 sequences are SGHTA and FQGTGA. This CDR3 region has 15 residues. Combining the CDR3 with reference TRBV7-3 and TRBJ2-5 gives the whole variable domain GAGVSQTPSNKVTEKGKYVELRCDPISGHTALYWYRQSLGQGPEFLIYFQGTGAADDSGLPNDRFFAVRPEGSVSTLKIQRTERGDSAVYLCASSSEPRGVETQYFGPGTRLLVL.

This chain joins TRBV21-1 and TRBJ2-4; TRBD2 reflects the table's D call only, with no check against the DNA. TRBV21-1 is assigned pseudogene status. The CDR3 extends over 14 amino acids. The CDR3 coding sequence is TGTGCCAGCAGCCCGGGACTAGCCAAAAACATTCAGTACTTC. Encoded protein: CASSPGLAKNIQYF.

This clone was seen just once. At one end the junction does not follow the germline gene, possibly because of a read error. The chain uses TRBV19 and TRBJ2-3, with TRBD1 matching over 9 bases. The CDR3 has 14 amino acids. Germline V gene data show CDR1 as LNHDA and CDR2 as SQIVND (reference sequence). The CDR3 loop reads CASSPDRGTDTQYF. The CDR3 DNA reads as TGTGCCAGTAGTCCGGACAGGGGCACCGATACGCAGTATTTT.